This section outlines one TCR beta chain sequence together with its context. Healthy Caucasian individuals from Russia aged about 6 to 90 served as donors. Donors each provided ten milliliters of peripheral blood. The entry originates in a study of blood T cells in healthy people across ages. A J-beta primer mix and a sample-barcoded 5' primer were used in a second PCR of roughly 7 to 12 cycles. TCRdb ran MiXCR on the 5' RACE reads and lists one entry per CDR3 protein. The sample holds hundreds of thousands of distinct CDR3 sequences, around 52% seen once. Sequencing was performed on blood. The clonotype was recovered from a woman over 75 in good health.

The chain's CDR3 is CASSWTLNTGELFF. In DNA, the CDR3 is TGCGCCAGCAGCTGGACACTGAACACCGGGGAGCTGTTTTTT. The V gene is TRBV5-1, the J gene TRBJ2-2, with D perhaps TRBD1 (5 bases). CDR3 size: 14 residues. CDR1 is SGHRS, CDR2 YFSETQ, per germline. Between the trimmed V and J ends, which lost 3 bases and 1 base, there was a span of 7 bases.